These 20 T cell receptor beta chains were sequenced from one sample in a study of cytomegalovirus exposure and HLA in healthy donors. PCR used 60 Vbeta primers and 13 Jbeta primers. Data came from immunoSEQ multiplex PCR; TCRdb stores just in-frame clones and leaves some out. The table includes about 170,000 clones, just over 75% detected once. The sequencing sample was made of PBMCs. These receptors came from a woman in her thirties in good health and CMV-seropositive.

This clone has only one observation. CDR3 in DNA: TGTGCCAGTAGTATTTTTTCGGGACAGGGGTTACATCAGCCCCAGCATTTT. Translating gives CASSIFSGQGLHQPQHF. The chain carries TRBV19 and TRBJ1-5; 10 bases map to TRBD1. Germline V gene sequence: CDR1 LNHDA, CDR2 SQIVND (reference sequence). J lost 5 bases, V lost 3 bases, and 10 bases had no gene match. The CDR3 loop spans 17 amino acids.

This clone appeared once. The chain couples TRBV6-1 to TRBJ1-1; D unresolved. CDR3 size: 12 residues. The germline V and J ends were trimmed by 5 bases and 6 bases, with 10 bases remaining between them. Germline CDR1 is MNHNS and CDR2 is SASEGT. As DNA, the CDR3 is TGTGCCAGCAGTCGTAGCCTCTCTGAAGCTTTCTTT. This translates into CASSRSLSEAFF.

The chain is built from TRBV6-6 and TRBJ1-5; 8 bases line up with TRBD1. CDR1 is MNHNY and CDR2 is SVGAGI in the germline V gene (reference sequence). The trim removed 6 bases at V and 6 bases at J, leaving 13 bases unmatched. The CDR3 is 16 amino acids. The CDR3 DNA reads TGTGCCAGCAGCCCACTATCCGGACAGGGCATTCAGCCCCAGCATTTT. This sequence encodes CASSPLSGQGIQPQHF.

This chain uses TRBV30 with TRBJ1-5, with 7 bases lining up with TRBD1. Germline V gene data show CDR1 as GTSNPN and CDR2 as SVGIG (reference sequence). The ends lost 4 bases at V and 3 bases at J; junction bases unmatched: 12. The CDR3 is 16 amino acids. The CDR3 coding sequence is TGTGCCTGGACCGGGACAGAAAGAATACCCAATCAGCCCCAGCATTTT. This encodes CAWTGTERIPNQPQHF.

This clone showed up just once. The chain is built from TRBV18 and TRBJ2-5, with D perhaps TRBD2 (5 bases). This CDR3 region has 17 residues. V gave up 0 bases and J gave up 3 bases, with 17 bases separating them. Germline V gene data show CDR1 as KGHSH and CDR2 as LQKENI. DNA for the CDR3: TGTGCCAGCTCACCACCGCGACCAGGAGGTGGGGAAGAGACCCAGTACTTC. Translation gives CASSPPRPGGGEETQYF.

The CDR3 spells CASSFRHRGYSNQPQHF. CDR3 DNA: TGTGCCAGCAGCTTCCGACACAGGGGATATAGCAATCAGCCCCAGCATTTT. V is TRBV7-2 and J is TRBJ1-5; 7 bases map to TRBD1. Per germline, CDR1 SGHTA and CDR2 FQGNSA. V lost 3 bases, J lost 0 bases, and 8 bases stayed unmatched. This CDR3 is 17 amino acids long.

The chain employs TRBV19 and TRBJ2-7; D remains unclear. Germline V gene data show CDR1 as LNHDA and CDR2 as SQIVND (reference sequence). Deletions cut 0 bases from V and 7 bases from J, with 7 bases between. The CDR3 covers 12 residues. The CDR3 DNA reads as TGTGCCAGTAGTATAGATCATGAGGAGCAGTACTTC. Protein: CASSIDHEEQYF.

This clone was seen only a few times. The chain has TRBV10-3 and TRBJ1-1; the match to TRBD1 covers 7 bases. The germline V gene has CDR1 ENHRY and CDR2 SYGVKD. The J segment lost 7 bases and the V segment lost 6 bases, leaving 8 bases of the junction unmatched. CDR3 size: 13 residues. CDR3: CAIRDSQGDEAFF. The CDR3 DNA follows: TGTGCCATCAGAGACAGCCAGGGGGATGAAGCTTTCTTT.

This clone was recorded once. The DNA for the CDR3 is TGTGCTGGCGGTGTGGGCTACGAGCAGTACTTC. It encodes CAGGVGYEQYF. This chain uses TRBV2 with TRBJ2-7; D not resolved. In germline, CDR1 is SNHLY, CDR2 FYNNEI. The CDR3 totals 11 residues.

The genes are TRBV27 and TRBJ1-2, with TRBD1 as a possible D gene (5 bases). Looked up from germline, CDR1 is MNHEY and CDR2 is SMNVEV (reference sequence). This CDR3 has 12 amino acids. Trimming took 10 bases from V and 3 from J, leaving 12 bases between them. DNA for the CDR3: TGTGCCACCCGGGAGGGGTACTATGGCTACACCTTC. Translated: CATREGYYGYTF.

In this sample, this clone turned up a few times. The chain employs TRBV28 and TRBJ1-1, with no clear D. Germline loops: CDR1 MDHEN, CDR2 SYDVKM. This CDR3 is 14 amino acids long. V lost 8 bases and J lost 3, with 16 bases in between. CDR3 nucleotide sequence: TGTGCCAGCTCACTAGAGCCTAGGGACACTGAAGCTTTCTTT. Amino acids: CASSLEPRDTEAFF. Looking up the rest from reference TRBV28 and TRBJ1-1 gives the full variable domain: DVKVTQSSRYLVKRTGEKVFLECVQDMDHENMFWYRQDPGLGLRLIYFSYDVKMKEKGDIPEGYSVSREKKERFSLILESASTNQTSMYLCASSLEPRDTEAFFGQGTRLTVV.

In this sample, this clone turned up once. The genes are TRBV6-1 and TRBJ2-7; 10 bases are shared with TRBD1. Germline V gene data show CDR1 as MNHNS and CDR2 as SASEGT. The CDR3 loop spans 15 amino acids. Trimming cost V 4 bases and J 3 bases; bases outside gene matches: 6. This chain's CDR3 is CASSAAGTGDYEQYF. The CDR3 DNA follows: TGTGCCAGCAGTGCAGCCGGGACAGGGGACTACGAGCAGTACTTC.

The table lists this clone with a few counts. The chain combines TRBV27 with TRBJ2-7; D perhaps matches TRBD2 (5 bases). This CDR3 has 13 amino acids. V dropped 0 bases and J dropped 6 bases, with 9 bases sitting between them. Germline CDR1 MNHEY, CDR2 SMNVEV (reference sequence). CDR3 sequence: CASSLSPGIEQYF. CDR3 nucleotides: TGTGCCAGCAGTTTATCGCCGGGGATCGAGCAGTACTTC.

This clone came up a few times. This chain connects TRBV7-8 to TRBJ2-7; 9 bases are shared with TRBD1. The CDR3 runs 14 residues. Trimming removed 3 bases from V and 7 bases from J; junction bases left unmatched: 7. Germline lookup yields CDR1 SGHVS and CDR2 FQNEAQ. The chain's CDR3 is CASSFAGQGVEQYF. DNA of the CDR3: TGTGCCAGCAGCTTTGCGGGACAGGGCGTGGAGCAGTACTTC.

This clone was counted a single time. The V call is TRBV4-3, the J call TRBJ1-4; 8 bases are a match to TRBD1. V shed 0 bases, J shed 3 bases, and the junction held 3 bases outside the gene matches. Germline CDR1 and CDR2: LGHNA and YSLEER. The CDR3 runs 16 residues. CDR3: CASSQDRGRSNEKLFF. In DNA form, the CDR3 reads TGCGCCAGCAGCCAAGACAGGGGGCGTTCTAATGAAAAACTGTTTTTT.

This chain connects TRBV7-2 to TRBJ2-1; 8 positions match TRBD2. Germline V lookup: CDR1 SGHTA, CDR2 FQGNSA. The CDR3 has 14 residues. Trimming took 2 bases from V and 8 from J; bases not matched to a gene: 5. DNA of the CDR3: TGTGCCAGCAGCTTAAGGCTAGCGGGCCATGAGCAGTTCTTC. The encoded protein is CASSLRLAGHEQFF.

This sequence joins TRBV2 and TRBJ2-3; D may be TRBD2 (7 bases). Germline V CDR1 and CDR2: SNHLY, FYNNEI. There are 14 residues in the CDR3. Between the trimmed V and J ends, which lost 7 bases and 1 base, there was a span of 12 bases. CDR3 in amino acids: CASMKGGGTDTQYF. The CDR3 DNA reads TGTGCCAGCATGAAGGGGGGGGGCACAGATACGCAGTATTTT.

The rearrangement joins TRBV11-2 to TRBJ2-3; TRBD1 is a possible D gene (5 bases). Germline CDR1 reads SGHAT; CDR2 reads FQNNGV. CDR3 size: 13 residues. Trimming pared 1 base from V and 8 bases from J, leaving 10 bases between. Here the CDR3 reads CASSLGGQSTQYF. CDR3 in DNA: TGTGCCAGCAGCTTAGGGGGCCAGAGTACGCAGTATTTT.

This sequence joins TRBV9 and TRBJ2-3; weak D call: TRBD1 (6 bases). This CDR3 has 15 amino acids. Trimming shortened V by 2 bases and J by 0 bases, and 10 bases separated the two germline ends. CDR1 is SGDLS and CDR2 is YYNGEE in the germline V gene. CDR3 protein: CASSVGGSSTDTQYF. Here the CDR3 DNA reads TGTGCCAGCAGCGTTGGGGGCTCTAGCACAGATACGCAGTATTTT. Full variable domain (outside the CDR3, taken from reference TRBV9 and TRBJ2-3): DSGVTQTPKHLITATGQRVTLRCSPRSGDLSVYWYQQSLDQGLQFLIQYYNGEERAKGNILERFSAQQFPDLHSELNLSSLELGDSALYFCASSVGGSSTDTQYFGPGTRLTVL.

V is TRBV6-1 and J is TRBJ1-3, with D possibly TRBD1 on 5 matching bases. Deletions cut 3 bases from V and 1 base from J, with 10 bases between. Looked up from germline, CDR1 is MNHNS and CDR2 is SASEGT. The CDR3 length is 15 residues. The CDR3 here is CASSDRRQSGNTIYF. CDR3 DNA: TGTGCCAGCAGTGACCGACGACAGTCTGGAAACACCATATATTTT.